This T cell receptor (beta chain) was profiled in a study of identical twins. Overall study findings and caveats: Beta clonotypes that were abundant in cord blood contained fewer insertions, a pattern absent from memory repertoires.

The CDR3 has 14 amino acids. Trimming left V 4 bases short and J 4 bases short, with 13 bases between. In TCRdb, the 5' RACE reads were re-called with MiXCR into one record per CDR3 protein. Among about 430,000 distinct CDR3 sequences listed, under 20% were seen once. This clonotype was seen many times. Its matching antigen is unknown. This chain uses TRBV12-3 or TRBV12-4 with TRBJ2-5; D may correspond to TRBD1 or TRBD2 (5 bases each). The TCR comes from a man in his fifties or sixties in good health. The specimen sequenced was naive T cells sorted from blood. CDR3 DNA sequence: TGTGCCAGCAGTTCTTGGGGGACCCGAGAGACCCAGTACTTC. Its translation: CASSSWGTRETQYF.